This T cell receptor (beta chain) was obtained from a study of T cell repertoires in cytomegalovirus infection. Germline V gene lookup returns CDR1 SGHVT and CDR2 SQSDAQ. This CDR3 has 15 residues. One entry per CDR3 protein results from TCRdb running MiXCR on the reads. Of 640,000 or so distinct CDR3 sequences in the sample, roughly a third were seen once. Points on this clonotype: No antigen is known for it. A junction boundary mismatches the germline segment, possibly from a read error.

V is TRBV7-4 and J is TRBJ2-3; perhaps D is TRBD1 or TRBD2 (5 bases each). The specimen comprised cultured PBMCs, sampled from culture after CMV antigen stimulation. This TCR was sampled from a human donor in good health (CMV status not recorded). Some clones in this sample may be carry-over from other donors' samples. CDR3 nucleotides: TGTGCCAGCAGCCCCCATGGGGGAGCGCGAGATACGCGGTATTTT. As protein: CASSPHGGARDTRYF.